A selection of T cell receptor beta chains follows, all from one sample in a study of blood T cell repertoires in COVID-19. TCRdb's table, derived via immunoSEQ multiplex PCR, lists solely in-frame clones and lacks some. The sample includes 100,000 to 150,000 clones, about 81% seen only once; the top ten take roughly 17%. The sample was peripheral blood. The receptors were gathered from a woman at least 80 years old with acute or convalescent COVID-19. Both conserved end residues are part of each CDR3. D genes are given only for firm matches. A clone size is listed for some rows: how often the clone was seen (once, few, many), or a class if it is expanded.

>NA|TRBJ1-4|TRBD1|TRBV7-9
CASSPGQDNEKLFF
TGTGCCAGCAGCCCGGGACAGGATAATGAAAAACTGTTTTTT
>NA|TRBJ2-1|NA|TRBV7-9
CASSPAGREQFF
TGTGCCAGCAGCCCAGCGGGCAGGGAGCAGTTCTTC
>NA|TRBJ2-7|NA|TRBV30
CAWSGGLQNYEQYF
TGTGCCTGGAGTGGAGGGTTGCAAAACTACGAGCAGTACTTC
>once|TRBJ1-2|NA|TRBV19
CASSNRGGYGYTF
TGTGCCAGTAGTAACCGGGGGGGCTATGGCTACACCTTC
>NA|TRBJ1-2|NA|TRBV5-4
CASSLAGQVYGYTF
TGTGCCAGCAGCTTGGCGGGACAAGTCTATGGCTACACCTTC
>few|TRBJ2-7|NA|TRBV7-2
CASSDTGYWQYF
TGTGCCAGCAGCGACACAGGGTATTGGCAGTACTTC
>NA|TRBJ2-1|NA|TRBV29-1
CSVEERLAPYNEQFF
TGCAGCGTTGAAGAGCGTCTAGCCCCCTACAATGAGCAGTTCTTC
>NA|TRBJ2-2|TRBD1|TRBV30
CAWSPGDRGSNRAGELFF
TGTGCCTGGAGTCCCGGGGACAGGGGTTCTAATCGGGCCGGGGAGCTGTTTTTT
>few|TRBJ1-2|TRBD1|TRBV7-2
CASSLQGQGEGYTF
TGTGCCAGCAGCTTACAGGGACAGGGAGAAGGCTACACCTTC
>NA|TRBJ2-3|NA|TRBV9
CASSTGHSLSTDTQYF
TGTGCCAGCAGCACGGGACACAGCCTAAGCACAGATACGCAGTATTTT
>NA|TRBJ1-2|NA|TRBV5-1
CASSLGGELINYGYTF
TGCGCCAGCAGCTTGGGAGGAGAACTGATTAACTATGGCTACACCTTC
>NA|TRBJ2-1|TRBD1|TRBV9
CASSPPRMGTAYNEQFF
TGTGCCAGCAGTCCCCCAAGGATGGGGACAGCCTACAATGAGCAGTTCTTC
>NA|TRBJ2-7|NA|TRBV27
CASSSRTDLYEQYF
TGTGCCAGCAGTTCCCGGACAGACTTATACGAGCAGTACTTC
>NA|TRBJ2-2|NA|TRBV5-1
CASSLTANTGELFF
TGCGCCAGCAGCTTGACAGCGAACACCGGGGAGCTGTTTTTT
>NA|TRBJ2-5|NA|TRBV6-5
CASSYSWGEETQYF
TGTGCCAGCAGTTACTCGTGGGGGGAAGAGACCCAGTACTTC
>NA|TRBJ2-2|TRBD2|TRBV5-1
CASSLGLAGYTGELFF
TGCGCCAGCAGCTTGGGCCTAGCGGGATACACCGGGGAGCTGTTTTTT
>once|TRBJ1-2|NA|TRBV19
CASSTRHVPGDYGYTF
TGTGCCAGTAGTACCCGACACGTGCCCGGGGACTATGGCTACACCTTC
>NA|TRBJ2-1|TRBD1|TRBV7-9
CASSLAVGQLYNEQFF
TGTGCCAGCAGCTTAGCGGTGGGACAGCTCTACAATGAGCAGTTCTTC
>NA|TRBJ2-3|NA|TRBV7-8
CASSSSTATDTQYF
TGTGCCAGCAGCTCATCTACAGCCACAGATACGCAGTATTTT
>NA|TRBJ2-3|TRBD2|TRBV9
CASSVSGLAGDTQYF
TGTGCCAGCAGCGTAAGTGGGCTAGCGGGAGATACGCAGTATTTT
>NA|TRBJ1-1|NA|TRBV18
CASSPENRATEAFF
TGTGCCAGCTCACCGGAGAACAGGGCTACTGAAGCTTTCTTT
>NA|TRBJ2-6|TRBD1|TRBV19
CASNSGQSLGGANVLTF
TGTGCCAGTAACTCGGGACAGTCTCTAGGGGGGGCCAACGTCCTGACTTTC
>NA|TRBJ2-2|TRBD1|TRBV3-1/TRBV3-2
CASSRTGFAGELFF
TGTGCCAGCAGCCGGACAGGATTTGCCGGGGAGCTGTTTTTT
>NA|TRBJ1-1|NA|TRBV10-3
CAISDPRRGQNTEAFF
TGTGCCATCAGTGACCCCCGAAGGGGCCAGAACACTGAAGCTTTCTTT
>few|TRBJ1-5|NA|TRBV7-9
CASSLQGEPQHF
TGTGCCAGCAGCTTACAAGGGGAGCCCCAGCATTTT
>NA|TRBJ1-2|NA|TRBV7-9
CASSLDAGDGYTF
TGTGCCAGCAGCTTAGATGCGGGGGATGGCTACACCTTC
>NA|TRBJ1-5|NA|TRBV2
CASSASGLSNQPQHF
TGTGCCAGCAGTGCCTCAGGGCTAAGCAATCAGCCCCAGCATTTT
>NA|TRBJ2-1|TRBD2|TRBV6-2/TRBV6-3
CASSYVWGSGDSRNEQFF
TGTGCCAGCAGTTACGTTTGGGGTAGCGGGGACTCTCGGAATGAGCAGTTCTTC
>NA|TRBJ2-6|TRBD1|TRBV7-8
CASSPPDRVGANVLTF
TGTGCCAGCAGCCCCCCAGACAGGGTAGGGGCCAACGTCCTGACTTTC
>NA|TRBJ2-7|TRBD1|TRBV7-9
CASSLGTGGQYF
TGTGCCAGCAGCCTCGGGACAGGGGGCCAGTACTTC
>NA|TRBJ2-5|TRBD2|TRBV7-2
CASSFGGGEETQYF
TGTGCCAGCAGCTTTGGCGGGGGGGAAGAGACCCAGTACTTC
>NA|TRBJ2-7|NA|TRBV5-8
CASSLRGSYEQYF
TGTGCCAGCAGCTTGAGGGGCTCCTACGAGCAGTACTTC
>NA|TRBJ2-1|TRBD1|TRBV7-9
CASSPPGQGYNEQFF
TGTGCCAGCAGCCCCCCGGGACAGGGATATAATGAGCAGTTCTTC
>NA|TRBJ2-7|NA|TRBV7-9
CASSGVPYEQYF
TGTGCCAGCAGCGGAGTACCCTACGAGCAGTACTTC